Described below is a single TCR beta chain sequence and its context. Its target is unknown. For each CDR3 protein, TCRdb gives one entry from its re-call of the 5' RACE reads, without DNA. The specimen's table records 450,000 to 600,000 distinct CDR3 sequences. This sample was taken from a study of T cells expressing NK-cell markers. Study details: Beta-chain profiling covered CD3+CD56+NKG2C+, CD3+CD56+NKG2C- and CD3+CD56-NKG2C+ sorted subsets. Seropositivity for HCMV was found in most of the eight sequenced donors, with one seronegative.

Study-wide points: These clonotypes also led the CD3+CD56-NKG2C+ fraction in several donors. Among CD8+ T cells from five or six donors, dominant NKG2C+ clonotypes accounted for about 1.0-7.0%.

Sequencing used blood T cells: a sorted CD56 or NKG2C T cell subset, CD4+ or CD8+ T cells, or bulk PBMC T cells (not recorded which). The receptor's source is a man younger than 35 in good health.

The CDR3 here is CSVDGTSSRADTQYF. This chain uses TRBV29-1 with TRBJ2-3; TCRdb returns TRBD2, unconfirmable since there is no DNA. CDR1 SQVTM and CDR2 ANQGSEA come from the germline V gene. CDR3 length: 15 residues.